The rows below give T cell receptor beta chains drawn from one sample of a study of identical twins. TCRdb ran MiXCR on the 5' RACE reads and lists one entry per CDR3 protein. Of around 490,000 distinct CDR3 sequences listed, around 15% were seen once; the top ten hold roughly 0.46%. This same sample was also part of a study on yellow fever vaccine responses in identical twins.

Sequencing used CD4+ T cells sorted from blood. The receptors originated from a woman aged 18 to 35 in good health. CDR3s include the opening cysteine and the closing phenylalanine or tryptophan. D genes are given only for firm matches. Clone size is stated in some rows and not others, as once, few, many or a class when expanded.

clone_size d_call j_call v_call cdr3_nt cdr3_aa
few NA TRBJ2-7 TRBV12-3/TRBV12-4 TGTGCCAGCAGTTTAGTGCGTAGCGGCTCCTACGAGCAGTACTTC CASSLVRSGSYEQYF
NA NA TRBJ1-2 TRBV12-3/TRBV12-4 TGTGCCAGCAGCCCCGGGGGGGTCTATGGCTACACCTTC CASSPGGVYGYTF
NA TRBD2 TRBJ2-2 TRBV5-1 TGCGCCAGCAGCTTAAGCGGGGGGTTCACCGGGGAGCTGTTTTTT CASSLSGGFTGELFF
few NA TRBJ2-3 TRBV29-1 TGCAGCGTTGCCCAGGGGCCAGATACGCAGTATTTT CSVAQGPDTQYF
NA TRBD1 TRBJ2-1 TRBV3-1 TGTGCCAGCAGCCAAGATAAGGGGACAGGGGGTTATGAGCAGTTCTTC CASSQDKGTGGYEQFF
NA TRBD2 TRBJ2-1 TRBV4-1 TGCGCCAGCAGTAGGACTAGCGGGGTGTTTTCAGATGAGCAGTTCTTC CASSRTSGVFSDEQFF
many NA TRBJ2-3 TRBV2 TGTGCCAGCAGTGGGGCCACAGATACGCAGTATTTT CASSGATDTQYF
many NA TRBJ1-1 TRBV9 TGTGCCAGCAGCACACAGGCGAGGAACACTGAAGCTTTCTTT CASSTQARNTEAFF
NA NA TRBJ2-2 TRBV6-1 TGTGCCAGCAGTGTATGGGGGCTTAACACCGGGGAGCTGTTTTTT CASSVWGLNTGELFF
few TRBD2 TRBJ2-1 TRBV4-2 TGTGCCAGCAGCCAAGTTGCTAGCGGGACGTACAATGAGCAGTTCTTC CASSQVASGTYNEQFF
few TRBD1 TRBJ1-4 TRBV20-1 TGCAGTGCTAAAAGCTACAGGGGTGAAAAACTGTTTTTT CSAKSYRGEKLFF
NA NA TRBJ2-5 TRBV6-1 TGTGCCAGCAGTGTAGGGGGGCAGGTACGGGAGACCCAGTACTTC CASSVGGQVRETQYF
NA NA TRBJ2-5 TRBV10-3 TGTGCCATCAGGGATTTCGCGGGGAAACAAGAGACCCAGTACTTC CAIRDFAGKQETQYF
NA TRBD1 TRBJ1-3 TRBV28 TGTGCCAGCACTCCGGGAGGGGGCGGAGGATTTGGAAACACCATATATTTT CASTPGGGGGFGNTIYF
many TRBD1 TRBJ1-2 TRBV5-1 TGCGCCAGCAGCCCGGGACAGTCTGCTGTTGGCTACACCTTC CASSPGQSAVGYTF
NA TRBD1 TRBJ1-4 TRBV12-3/TRBV12-4 TGTGCCAGCAGTCTGACCCGGGGACAGGGGAATGAAAAACTGTTTTTT CASSLTRGQGNEKLFF
few TRBD1 TRBJ2-2 TRBV18 TGTGCCAGCTCACCGGGACAGCAGTTCTCCGGGGAGCTGTTTTTT CASSPGQQFSGELFF
NA NA TRBJ2-1 TRBV7-9 TGTGCCAGCAGCTTAGTTGGCGGGGATGAGCAGTTCTTC CASSLVGGDEQFF
few NA TRBJ2-7 TRBV3-1 TGTGCCAGCAGCCCCCAGCTGAGGCCCTACGAGCAGTACTTC CASSPQLRPYEQYF
NA TRBD2 TRBJ2-1 TRBV6-1 TGTGCCAGCAGTGGAAAAGGGATAGCGGGAGCGTCCACTGAGCAGTTCTTC CASSGKGIAGASTEQFF
NA NA TRBJ2-1 TRBV20-1 TGCAGTGCCCTTGGGGCGGGGAATGAGCAGTTCTTC CSALGAGNEQFF
NA NA TRBJ2-3 TRBV12-3/TRBV12-4 TGTGCCAGCAGCCCCCCCCGGCTCCTCGATACGCAGTATTTT CASSPPRLLDTQYF
many NA TRBJ2-1 TRBV12-3/TRBV12-4 TGTGCCAGCAGTCTCGGGTTCTACAATGAGCAGTTCTTC CASSLGFYNEQFF
NA NA TRBJ2-1 TRBV24-1 TGTGCCACCAGTGATTGGGGGAGCTCCTACAATGAGCAGTTCTTC CATSDWGSSYNEQFF
few NA TRBJ2-3 TRBV5-1 TGCGCCAGCAGCTCAGGGGCAGAAACAGATACGCAGTATTTT CASSSGAETDTQYF
NA NA TRBJ1-6 TRBV12-3/TRBV12-4 TGTGCCAGCTCGATTGGCGTCGGGCTCCTCCACTTT CASSIGVGLLHF
NA TRBD1 TRBJ2-1 TRBV20-1 TGCAGTGCTAGGGGTAGGACAGGGGGGGGTTCTGAGCAGTTCTTC CSARGRTGGGSEQFF
few NA TRBJ2-2 TRBV4-1 TGCGCCAGCAGCCAAGCGGGTTTGGTGAACACCGGGGAGCTGTTTTTT CASSQAGLVNTGELFF
many NA TRBJ1-1 TRBV5-1 TGCGCCAGCAGCTTGGCTGGGGACCTGGGGGCTTTCTTT CASSLAGDLGAFF
many NA TRBJ1-5 TRBV5-1 TGCGCCAGCAGCTTGGCGGGGGGAAATCAGCCCCAGCATTTT CASSLAGGNQPQHF
NA TRBD1 TRBJ1-1 TRBV5-1 TGCGCCAGCAGAGGACAGGACCAGAACACTGAAGCTTTCTTT CASRGQDQNTEAFF
NA NA TRBJ2-3 TRBV5-1 TGCGCCAGCAGCTTGGAAGGGAGCGGTCATGCAGATACGCAGTATTTT CASSLEGSGHADTQYF
NA NA TRBJ1-2 TRBV25-1 TGTGCCAGCAGTGTACTGGGGGCGAGAGGATTCTATGGCTACACCTTC CASSVLGARGFYGYTF
NA NA TRBJ2-1 TRBV27 TGTGCCAGCGCCACAGGGGATAGGAGCGGGGGTCTTGGATACAATGAGCAGTTCTTC CASATGDRSGGLGYNEQFF
NA NA TRBJ2-3 TRBV19 TGTGCCAGTAGTATTTCCCCGGGGACCACAGATACGCAGTATTTT CASSISPGTTDTQYF
few NA TRBJ2-3 TRBV15 TGTGCCACCCGGGGTACGTGGATAGATACGCAGTATTTT CATRGTWIDTQYF
few NA TRBJ1-2 TRBV5-1 TGCGCCAGCAGCTTGGCCTCAAAATGGCCGGACTATGGCTACACCTTC CASSLASKWPDYGYTF
few NA TRBJ2-3 TRBV15 TGTGCCACCAGAGGAAGACTCACAGATACGCAGTATTTT CATRGRLTDTQYF
few NA TRBJ1-3 TRBV20-1 TGCAGTGCTAGAGCGGGAAACACCATATATTTT CSARAGNTIYF
many NA TRBJ1-3 TRBV12-3/TRBV12-4 TGTGCCAGCAATTCCGGGCCGGTGACTGGAAACACCATATATTTT CASNSGPVTGNTIYF